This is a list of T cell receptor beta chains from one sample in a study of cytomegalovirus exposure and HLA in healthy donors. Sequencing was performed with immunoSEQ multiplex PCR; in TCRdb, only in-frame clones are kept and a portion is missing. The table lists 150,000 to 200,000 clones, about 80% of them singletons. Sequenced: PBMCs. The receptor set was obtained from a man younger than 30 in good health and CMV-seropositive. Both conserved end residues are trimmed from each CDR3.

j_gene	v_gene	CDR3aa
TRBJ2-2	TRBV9	ASSPRGLENTGELF
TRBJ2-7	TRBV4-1	ASSQEPGLAGAQPGGEQY
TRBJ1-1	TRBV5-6	ASSWTGVKTEAF
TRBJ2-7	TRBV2	ASSDSAPLASYEQY
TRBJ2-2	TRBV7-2	ASSSLGLAATGELF
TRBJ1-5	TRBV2	ASSVTGGNQPQH
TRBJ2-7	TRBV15	ATSRDISRLERLTSGRPYEQY
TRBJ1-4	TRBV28	ASRSHPQGNEKLF
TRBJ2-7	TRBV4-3	ASSQDKREQY
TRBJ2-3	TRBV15	ATTRKRVVVNTDTQY
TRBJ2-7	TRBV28	ASTRSGRYYEQY
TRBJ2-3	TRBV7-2	ASTPAGPDTQY
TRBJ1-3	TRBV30	AWSGSGTYGNTIY
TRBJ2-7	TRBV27	ASSLLTAGGREQY
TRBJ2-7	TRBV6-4	ASSVSSGYEQY
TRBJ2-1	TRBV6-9	ASSVGLAGSNEQF
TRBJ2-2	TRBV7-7	ASSLRTSGPNTGELF
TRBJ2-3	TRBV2	ASSDPVLSTDTQY
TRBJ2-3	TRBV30	AIRGAGDTQY
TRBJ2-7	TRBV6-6	ASSRQGYEQY
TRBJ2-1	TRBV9	ASSVGVTSANNEQF
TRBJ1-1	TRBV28	ASNSGTEAF
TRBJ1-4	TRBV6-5	ASSPDRGRNEKLF
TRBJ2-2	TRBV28	ASRKISGRNTGELF
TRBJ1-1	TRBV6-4	ASSDELRTEAF
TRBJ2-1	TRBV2	ASSDRGNEQF
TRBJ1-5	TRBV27	ASSLYRDSNQPQH
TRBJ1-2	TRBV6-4	ASSPDRGDGYT
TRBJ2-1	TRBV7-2	ASSPRLAGGFYNEQF
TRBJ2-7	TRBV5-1	ASSLTLAGVSEQY
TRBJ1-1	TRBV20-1	SATARGEAF
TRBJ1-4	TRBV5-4	ASSLVSTGDEKLF